The present T cell receptor beta chain was sequenced within a study of blood T cell repertoires in COVID-19. About the research overall: Spain, Italy and the United States supplied samples that represented acute and convalescent COVID-19.

Original analysis: It was from reference gene primer amplification that nucleated cell counts were estimated. Measured with immunoSEQ multiplex PCR; TCRdb has only the in-frame clones, and not every one. V and J calls and clone size are as listed in that table; D and trimming were resolved from the DNA. The sample gives fewer than 60,000 clones, 84% of which show up once; about an eighth is in the top ten. A single count supports this clone. The ends were cut back, 5 bases at V and 6 bases at J, with 10 bases in the middle. CDR3 size: 13 residues. Germline V CDR1 and CDR2: LGHDT, YNNKEL (reference sequence).

This receptor was obtained from a woman of 80 years or more with acute or convalescent COVID-19. Sequencing was carried out using peripheral blood. This rearrangement joins TRBV3-1 (or the pseudogene TRBV3-2) to TRBJ2-2; possible D gene TRBD2, 6 bases. The CDR3 loop is CASSKEGPGELFF. Here the CDR3 DNA reads TGTGCCAGCAGCAAGGAGGGCCCCGGGGAGCTGTTTTTT.